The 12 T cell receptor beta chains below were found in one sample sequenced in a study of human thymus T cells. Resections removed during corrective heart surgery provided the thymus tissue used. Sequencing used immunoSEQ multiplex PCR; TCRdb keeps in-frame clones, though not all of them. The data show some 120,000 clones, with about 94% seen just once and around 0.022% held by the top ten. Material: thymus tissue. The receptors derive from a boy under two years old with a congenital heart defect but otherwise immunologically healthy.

In nucleotides, the CDR3 is TGTGCCAGCAGTTGGGACAGAGGTCAGCCCCAGCATTTT. Translated, it gives CASSWDRGQPQHF. The gene calls are TRBV27 and TRBJ1-5; 7 bases agree with TRBD1. CDR3 length: 13 amino acids. Germline V gene lookup returns CDR1 MNHEY and CDR2 SMNVEV (reference sequence). J was trimmed by 6 bases and V by 4 bases; bases with no gene match: 3.

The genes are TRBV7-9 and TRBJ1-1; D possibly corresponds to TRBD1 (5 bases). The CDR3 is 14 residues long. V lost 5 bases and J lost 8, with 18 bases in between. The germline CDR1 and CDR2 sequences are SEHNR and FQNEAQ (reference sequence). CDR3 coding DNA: TGTGCCAGCAGCCTCAATCCTCTCAAGGGGGAAGCTTTCTTT. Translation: CASSLNPLKGEAFF.

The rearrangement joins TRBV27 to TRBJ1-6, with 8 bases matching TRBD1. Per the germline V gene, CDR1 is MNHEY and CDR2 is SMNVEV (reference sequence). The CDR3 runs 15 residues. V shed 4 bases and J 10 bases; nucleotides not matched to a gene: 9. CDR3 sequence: CASSSPRQGYSPLHF. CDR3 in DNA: TGTGCCAGCAGTTCCCCCCGACAGGGGTACTCACCCCTCCACTTT.

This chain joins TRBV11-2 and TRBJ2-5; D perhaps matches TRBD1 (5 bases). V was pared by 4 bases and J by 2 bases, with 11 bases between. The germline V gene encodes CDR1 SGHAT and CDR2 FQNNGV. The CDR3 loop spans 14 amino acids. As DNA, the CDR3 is TGTGCCAGCAGCTCAGGACACACGCAAGAGACCCAGTACTTC. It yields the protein CASSSGHTQETQYF. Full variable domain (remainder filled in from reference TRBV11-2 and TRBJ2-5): EAGVAQSPRYKIIEKRQSVAFWCNPISGHATLYWYQQILGQGPKLLIQFQNNGVVDDSQLPKDRFSAERLKGVDSTLKIQPAKLEDSAVYLCASSSGHTQETQYFGPGTRLLVL.

The CDR3 nucleotides are TGTGCCAGCAGTCGAGGACTAGCGGGGTCGGTTGTGCAGTTCTTC. The encoded protein is CASSRGLAGSVVQFF. The chain combines TRBV6-1 with TRBJ2-1; TRBD2 matches 12 bases. Germline V gene sequence: CDR1 MNHNS, CDR2 SASEGT. Trimming removed 5 bases from V and 12 bases from J; junction bases left unmatched: 11. CDR3 length: 15 amino acids.

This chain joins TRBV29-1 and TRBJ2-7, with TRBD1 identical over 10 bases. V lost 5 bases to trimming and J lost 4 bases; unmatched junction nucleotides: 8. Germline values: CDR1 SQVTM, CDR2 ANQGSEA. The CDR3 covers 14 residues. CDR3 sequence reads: CSVSTGGPPYEQYF. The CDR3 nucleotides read TGCAGCGTTTCGACAGGGGGCCCACCTTACGAGCAGTACTTC.

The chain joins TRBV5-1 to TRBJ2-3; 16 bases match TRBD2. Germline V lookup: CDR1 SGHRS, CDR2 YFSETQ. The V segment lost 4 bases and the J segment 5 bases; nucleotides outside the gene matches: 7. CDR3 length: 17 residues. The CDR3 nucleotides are TGCGCCAGCAGCCTACCGGGACTAGCGGGGGGGCGAGATACGCAGTATTTT. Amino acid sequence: CASSLPGLAGGRDTQYF.

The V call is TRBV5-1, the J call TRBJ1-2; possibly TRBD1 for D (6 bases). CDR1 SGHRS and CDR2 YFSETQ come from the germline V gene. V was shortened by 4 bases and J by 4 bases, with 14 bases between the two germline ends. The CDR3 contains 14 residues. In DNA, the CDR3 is TGCGCCAGCAGCCCACTGGGGGCGAGCTATGGCTACACCTTC. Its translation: CASSPLGASYGYTF.

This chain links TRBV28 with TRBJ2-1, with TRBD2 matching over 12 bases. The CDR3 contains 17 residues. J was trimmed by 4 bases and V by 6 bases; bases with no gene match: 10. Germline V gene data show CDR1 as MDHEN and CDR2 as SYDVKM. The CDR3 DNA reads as TGTGCCAGCAGCCACCCGCCGACTAGCGGGGGATACAATGAGCAGTTCTTC. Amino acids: CASSHPPTSGGYNEQFF.

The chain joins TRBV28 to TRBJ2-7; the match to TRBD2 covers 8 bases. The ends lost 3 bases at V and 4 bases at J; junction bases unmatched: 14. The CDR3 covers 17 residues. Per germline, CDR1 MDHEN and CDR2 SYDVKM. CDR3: CASSFPPSGGSLYEQYF. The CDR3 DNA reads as TGTGCCAGCAGTTTCCCTCCGAGCGGGGGCAGTCTTTACGAGCAGTACTTC.

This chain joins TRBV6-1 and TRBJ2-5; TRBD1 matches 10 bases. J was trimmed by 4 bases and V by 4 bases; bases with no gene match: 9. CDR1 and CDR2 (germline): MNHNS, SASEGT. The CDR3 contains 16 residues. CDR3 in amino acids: CASSVPGQGIGETQYF. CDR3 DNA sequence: TGTGCCAGCAGTGTCCCGGGACAGGGGATCGGAGAGACCCAGTACTTC.

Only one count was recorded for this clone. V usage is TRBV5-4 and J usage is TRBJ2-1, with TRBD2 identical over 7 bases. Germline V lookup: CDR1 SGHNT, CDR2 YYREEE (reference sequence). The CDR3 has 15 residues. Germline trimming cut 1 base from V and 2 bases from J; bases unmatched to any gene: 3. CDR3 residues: CASSLTSEPYNEQFF. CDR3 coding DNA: TGTGCCAGCAGCTTGACTAGCGAACCCTACAATGAGCAGTTCTTC.